The 13 T cell receptor beta chains below all came from one sample that was sequenced in a study of blood T cell repertoires in COVID-19. This table comes from immunoSEQ multiplex PCR, and its TCRdb copy is limited to in-frame clones, with some not included. The sample records 50,000 to 65,000 clones, more than 70% being singletons. The material sequenced was peripheral blood. These receptor sequences come from a man aged 70-80 years with acute or convalescent COVID-19.

The rearrangement uses TRBV7-9 and TRBJ2-3, with a possible D match to TRBD1 (6 bases). V was clipped by 6 bases and J by 3 bases, with 13 bases between them. The CDR3 has 14 amino acids. Germline CDR1 and CDR2: SEHNR and FQNEAQ (reference sequence). DNA for the CDR3: TGTGCCAGCAGATCCAGGGGCAGAACAGATACGCAGTATTTT. Translating gives CASRSRGRTDTQYF.

This chain connects TRBV3-1 (or the pseudogene TRBV3-2) to TRBJ2-5; 8 bases are shared with TRBD2. V lost 10 bases and J lost 5; bases outside the gene matches: 6. Looked up from germline, CDR1 is LGHDT and CDR2 is YNNKEL (reference sequence). The CDR3 extends over 12 amino acids. CDR3 nucleotides: TGTGCCACCCGGGGGGGGGCGGAGACCCAGTACTTC. Encoded protein: CATRGGAETQYF.

The gene calls are TRBV7-9 and TRBJ2-2; D call uncertain. CDR3 length equals 15 residues. The germline gives CDR1 SEHNR, CDR2 FQNEAQ (reference sequence). Trimming cost V 8 bases and J 4 bases, with 17 bases left between them. The CDR3 bases are TGTGCCAGCCCCTTGGGCACTCTCGGCACCGGGGAGCTGTTTTTT. It encodes CASPLGTLGTGELFF.

This chain uses TRBV5-1 with TRBJ2-7, with D maybe TRBD2 (6 bases). The CDR3 extends over 17 amino acids. Trimming left V 4 bases short and J 0 bases short, with 20 bases between. Germline assignment: CDR1 SGHRS and CDR2 YFSETQ. In DNA form, the CDR3 reads TGCGCCAGCAGCCGAAGCGGCGGGACTGTAAGCTCCTACGAGCAGTACTTC. Protein product: CASSRSGGTVSSYEQYF.

This chain joins TRBV6-5 and TRBJ1-2; weak D call: TRBD1 (6 bases). Per the germline V gene, CDR1 is MNHEY and CDR2 is SVGAGI. CDR3 length: 15 amino acids. Between the trimmed V and J ends, which lost 2 bases and 2 bases, there was a span of 12 bases. CDR3 nucleotide sequence: TGTGCCAGCAGTTACGGCAGGGGCATCAACTATGGCTACACCTTC. Protein product: CASSYGRGINYGYTF.

The CDR3 DNA sequence: TGTGCCAGCAGGGAGGACAGGGTGGGGCAGTTCTTC. Amino acids: CASREDRVGQFF. The chain is built from TRBV2 and TRBJ2-1, with 8 positions matching TRBD1. Trimming took 6 bases from V and 12 from J; bases not matched to a gene: 7. Germline lookup yields CDR1 SNHLY and CDR2 FYNNEI. The CDR3 runs to 12 residues.

This chain connects TRBV4-3 to TRBJ2-1, with D perhaps matching TRBD1 (6 bases). Trimming pared 6 bases from V and 1 base from J, leaving 13 bases between. Per the germline V gene, CDR1 is LGHNA and CDR2 is YSLEER. The CDR3 length is 15 residues. The CDR3 region has the DNA TGCGCCAGCAGTCGACAGGTGCTTTCCTACAATGAGCAGTTCTTC. Translation gives CASSRQVLSYNEQFF.

The chain recombines TRBV30 with TRBJ1-2; D gene unclear. The length of the CDR3 is 11 residues. Trimming pared 5 bases from V and 7 bases from J, leaving 11 bases between. Germline values: CDR1 GTSNPN, CDR2 SVGIG (reference sequence). CDR3 DNA sequence: TGTGCCTGGCGTCGAGGGATTGGCTACACCTTC. Protein: CAWRRGIGYTF.

The chain couples TRBV24-1 to TRBJ2-1, with D possibly being TRBD2 (5 bases). Germline values: CDR1 KGHDR, CDR2 SFDVKD. The V end lost 6 bases, the J end lost 4 bases, and 9 bases lay between the germline ends. The CDR3 sequence is 13 residues long. The DNA for the CDR3 is TGTGCCACCAGTTCCCGGGGTTACAATGAGCAGTTCTTC. This gives the protein CATSSRGYNEQFF.

J is TRBJ2-3 and V is TRBV29-1; D might be TRBD1 (5 bases). Trimming took 3 bases from V and 0 from J, leaving 7 bases between them. The CDR3 has 13 residues. CDR1 SQVTM and CDR2 ANQGSEA come from the germline V gene. The CDR3 loop is CSVDKGSTDTQYF. The DNA of the CDR3 is TGCAGCGTTGATAAGGGGAGCACAGATACGCAGTATTTT.

The chain is built from TRBV7-8 and TRBJ2-7; possible D gene TRBD2, 5 bases. V gave up 0 bases and J gave up 3 bases, with 12 bases separating them. The CDR3 sequence is 15 residues long. Germline V gene data show CDR1 as SGHVS and CDR2 as FQNEAQ. The chain's CDR3 is CASSLADGAVYEQYF. DNA of the CDR3: TGTGCCAGCAGCTTAGCGGATGGAGCGGTCTACGAGCAGTACTTC. Filled out from reference TRBV7-8 and TRBJ2-7, the complete variable domain reads GAGVSQSPRYKVAKRGQDVALRCDPISGHVSLFWYQQALGQGPEFLTYFQNEAQLDKSGLPSDRFFAERPEGSVSTLKIQRTQQEDSAVYLCASSLADGAVYEQYFGPGTRLTVT.

The chain joins TRBV6-2 or TRBV6-3 to TRBJ2-7; 8 positions agree with TRBD2. Germline CDR1 is MNHEY and CDR2 is SVGEGT. The CDR3 is made up of 15 amino acids. V gave up 6 bases and J gave up 3 bases; unmatched junction bases: 10. CDR3 in amino acids: CASSPGPRGGYEQYF. For the CDR3, the DNA is TGTGCCAGCAGCCCCGGACCACGGGGGGGCTACGAGCAGTACTTC.

The rearrangement joins TRBV7-2 to TRBJ2-5; TRBD1 agrees at 9 bases. CDR1 SGHTA and CDR2 FQGNSA come from the germline V gene. V lost 5 bases to trimming and J lost 5 bases; unmatched junction nucleotides: 6. The CDR3 totals 14 residues. In DNA, the CDR3 is TGTGCCAGCAGCCCGGACAGGGGACGTGAGACCCAGTACTTC. Its protein is CASSPDRGRETQYF.